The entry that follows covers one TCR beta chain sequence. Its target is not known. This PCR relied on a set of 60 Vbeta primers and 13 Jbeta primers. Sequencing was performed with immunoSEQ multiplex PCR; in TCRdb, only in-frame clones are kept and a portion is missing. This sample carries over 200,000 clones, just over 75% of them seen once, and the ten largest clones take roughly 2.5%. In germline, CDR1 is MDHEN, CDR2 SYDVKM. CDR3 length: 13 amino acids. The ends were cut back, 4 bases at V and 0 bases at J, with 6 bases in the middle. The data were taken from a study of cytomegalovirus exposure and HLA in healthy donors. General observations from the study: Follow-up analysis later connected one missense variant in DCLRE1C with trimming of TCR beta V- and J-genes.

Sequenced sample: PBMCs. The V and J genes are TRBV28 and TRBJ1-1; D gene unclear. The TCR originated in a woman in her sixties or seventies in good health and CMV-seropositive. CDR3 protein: CASSSRLNTEAFF. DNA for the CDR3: TGTGCCAGCAGTTCTAGATTGAACACTGAAGCTTTCTTT.